Reported below is one T cell receptor (beta chain). Clones were read by immunoSEQ multiplex PCR, and TCRdb kept only the in-frame ones, dropping some. This table holds about 73,000 clones, around nine tenths found once. This sample is part of a study of technical replicates of blood from four donors. The CDR3 has 16 amino acids. Losses at the gene ends were 4 bases for V and 4 bases for J; bases not matched to a gene: 10. CDR1 and CDR2 from the germline V gene are SEHNR and FQNEAQ (reference sequence). J is TRBJ2-3 and V is TRBV7-9; 8 nucleotides agree with TRBD2. This receptor was obtained from a human donor in good health. Some clones in this sample may be carry-over from other donors' samples. Sequenced sample: PBMCs. The CDR3 region is CASSSVERGLADTQYF. As DNA, the CDR3 is TGTGCCAGCAGCTCGGTGGAGCGGGGGCTGGCAGATACGCAGTATTTT.